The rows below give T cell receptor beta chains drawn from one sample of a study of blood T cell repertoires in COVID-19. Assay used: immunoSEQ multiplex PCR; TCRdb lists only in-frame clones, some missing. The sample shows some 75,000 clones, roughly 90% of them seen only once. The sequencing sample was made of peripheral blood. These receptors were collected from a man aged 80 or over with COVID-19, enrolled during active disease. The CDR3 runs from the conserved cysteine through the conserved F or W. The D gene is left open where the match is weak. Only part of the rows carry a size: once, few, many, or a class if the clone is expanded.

CASRYLDTSGGYTF,TGTGCCAGCAGATATTTGGACACTTCGGGCGGCTACACCTTC,TRBJ1-2,.,.,TRBV2
CAARPGTDLRVQYF,TGTGCCGCCAGGCCCGGGACTGATCTACGAGTGCAGTACTTC,TRBJ2-7,.,.,TRBV27
CASSHGQGLNTEAFF,TGCGCCAGCAGCCATGGACAGGGACTGAACACTGAAGCTTTCTTT,TRBJ1-1,.,TRBD1,TRBV4-1
CASRAQGSLEKLFF,TGTGCCAGTAGGGCACAGGGGAGCCTTGAAAAACTGTTTTTT,TRBJ1-4,once,TRBD1,TRBV19
CASSPATGLNGYTF,TGTGCCAGCTCACCCGCGACAGGGTTAAATGGCTACACCTTC,TRBJ1-2,few,TRBD1,TRBV18
CASEEGVYNYGYTF,TGCGCCAGTGAGGAAGGGGTTTATAACTATGGCTACACCTTC,TRBJ1-2,.,.,TRBV5-1
CAMRSNTNTGELFF,TGTGCCATGAGGTCAAACACAAACACCGGGGAGCTGTTTTTT,TRBJ2-2,.,.,TRBV10-3
CASSDPTRSGGYGYTF,TGTGCCAGCAGTGATCCGACTCGGTCAGGGGGCTATGGCTACACCTTC,TRBJ1-2,.,TRBD1,TRBV6-1
CASTQGRNQPQHF,TGTGCCAGCACCCAGGGTAGGAATCAGCCCCAGCATTTT,TRBJ1-5,.,.,TRBV18
CASSLRAGGTTDTQYF,TGTGCCAGCAGCTTAAGAGCGGGGGGCACCACAGATACGCAGTATTTT,TRBJ2-3,.,TRBD2,TRBV7-6
CASSSLDRSFFEQYF,TGTGCCAGCAGTTCCCTGGACAGGTCCTTCTTCGAGCAGTACTTC,TRBJ2-7,few,TRBD1,TRBV27
CASSSLQKGDYGYTF,TGTGCCAGCAGCTCCCTCCAGAAAGGGGACTATGGCTACACCTTC,TRBJ1-2,.,.,TRBV7-9
CASTSGNSNTEAFF,TGTGCCAGCACCTCGGGGAATTCGAACACTGAAGCTTTCTTT,TRBJ1-1,.,.,TRBV9
CASSSLDRARGYTF,TGTGCCAGCAGCTCGCTGGACAGGGCACGGGGCTACACCTTC,TRBJ1-2,.,TRBD1,TRBV11-2
CASSLQGRGEAFF,TGTGCCAGCAGCTTACAGGGTCGGGGTGAAGCTTTCTTT,TRBJ1-1,.,.,TRBV3-1/TRBV3-2
CASARTVGMNTEAFF,TGCGCCAGCGCCCGGACAGTCGGGATGAACACTGAAGCTTTCTTT,TRBJ1-1,.,.,TRBV4-1
CASSLFLAGTNTGELFF,TGCGCCAGCAGCTTGTTCTTAGCGGGAACGAACACCGGGGAGCTGTTTTTT,TRBJ2-2,.,TRBD2,TRBV5-1
CASSLARQFYEQYF,TGTGCCAGCAGCTTAGCGCGACAATTTTACGAGCAGTACTTC,TRBJ2-7,.,.,TRBV7-2
CASSSNTGELFF,TGTGCCAGCAGCTCTAACACCGGGGAGCTGTTTTTT,TRBJ2-2,.,.,TRBV11-2
CASSQVDGTSGAGELFF,TGTGCCAGCAGCCAAGTGGATGGGACAAGTGGGGCCGGGGAGCTGTTTTTT,TRBJ2-2,.,.,TRBV4-2
CASSVEGNGNQPQHF,TGTGCCAGCAGCGTAGAGGGGAACGGCAATCAGCCCCAGCATTTT,TRBJ1-5,few,.,TRBV9
CASSQDYRAGGTYEQYF,TGCGCCAGCAGCCAAGATTACAGGGCGGGGGGGACCTACGAGCAGTACTTC,TRBJ2-7,.,TRBD2,TRBV4-1
CSVAGQYTDTQYF,TGCAGCGTGGCGGGGCAGTACACAGATACGCAGTATTTT,TRBJ2-3,.,.,TRBV29-1
CASSPRGDTEAFF,TGTGCCAGCAGTCCTCGGGGGGACACTGAAGCTTTCTTT,TRBJ1-1,.,.,TRBV5-5
CASSETAYNQPQHF,TGTGCCAGCAGTGAGACAGCCTATAATCAGCCCCAGCATTTT,TRBJ1-5,few,.,TRBV6-1
CASSPPGQANYGYTF,TGTGCCAGCAGCCCTCCGGGACAGGCAAACTATGGCTACACCTTC,TRBJ1-2,once,TRBD1,TRBV7-3
CASNSGQGSNEQFF,TGTGCCAGCAATTCTGGACAGGGGAGCAATGAGCAGTTCTTC,TRBJ2-1,.,TRBD1,TRBV2
CASSLSIRQGGRSNQPQHF,TGTGCCAGCAGTTTATCTATCAGACAGGGGGGGAGGAGCAATCAGCCCCAGCATTTT,TRBJ1-5,.,TRBD1,TRBV27
CASSALTGTEAFF,TGTGCCAGCAGCGCGTTAACAGGGACTGAAGCTTTCTTT,TRBJ1-1,.,.,TRBV9
CASRRTGGYEQYF,TGTGCCAGCAGGCGGACAGGGGGCTACGAGCAGTACTTC,TRBJ2-7,.,TRBD1,TRBV3-1/TRBV3-2
CASSSVDRGSNQPQHF,TGTGCCAGCAGCTCCGTGGACAGGGGTAGCAATCAGCCCCAGCATTTT,TRBJ1-5,.,TRBD1,TRBV7-2
CAISDPGTGLGYEQYF,TGTGCCATCAGTGACCCCGGGACAGGGTTAGGGTACGAGCAGTACTTC,TRBJ2-7,.,TRBD1,TRBV10-3
CATSREYRKNTEAFF,TGTGCCACCAGCAGAGAGTACAGGAAGAACACTGAAGCTTTCTTT,TRBJ1-1,.,.,TRBV15
CASSNRTGVSPLHF,TGTGCCAGCAGCAATAGGACAGGGGTTTCACCCCTCCACTTT,TRBJ1-6,.,TRBD1,TRBV9
CASSSNTFSGGYEQFF,TGCGCCAGCAGCTCGAATACGTTTAGCGGGGGGTATGAGCAGTTCTTC,TRBJ2-1,.,TRBD2,TRBV5-1
CASSARQDLNTEAFF,TGTGCCAGCAGTGCTAGACAGGACTTGAACACTGAAGCTTTCTTT,TRBJ1-1,.,.,TRBV2
CASSPGQGQGELFF,TGTGCCAGCAGCCCTGGACAGGGGCAGGGGGAGCTGTTTTTT,TRBJ2-2,once,TRBD1,TRBV5-6
CASSDWTGNTGELFF,TGTGCCAGCAGTGACTGGACAGGGAACACCGGGGAGCTGTTTTTT,TRBJ2-2,.,TRBD1,TRBV6-6
CASRSGQGQTEAFF,TGTGCCAGCAGATCGGGACAGGGGCAAACTGAAGCTTTCTTT,TRBJ1-1,.,TRBD1,TRBV2
CASSEGTGGTQYF,TGTGCCAGCTCGGAGGGGACAGGCGGGACCCAGTACTTC,TRBJ2-5,.,TRBD1,TRBV18
CASSPGSSGNTIYF,TGTGCCAGCAGCCCCGGGAGCTCTGGAAACACCATATATTTT,TRBJ1-3,.,.,TRBV7-3
CASSLTGGNQETQYF,TGTGCCAGCTCACTGACAGGGGGCAACCAAGAGACCCAGTACTTC,TRBJ2-5,.,TRBD1,TRBV18